The 10 T cell receptor beta chains in this list originate from one sample, sequenced in a study of blood T cell repertoires in COVID-19. The table came from immunoSEQ multiplex PCR; TCRdb's copy has only in-frame clones and leaves some out. The top ten clones hold roughly 4.7% of a sample with about 100,000 clones, around 90% of them seen once. The specimen was peripheral blood. The receptor set was obtained from a human donor in a cohort sampled during active COVID-19.

The chain joins TRBV4-1 to TRBJ2-5; tentatively, D is TRBD1 (7 bases). The germline CDR1 and CDR2 sequences are MGHRA and YSYEKL. V dropped 2 bases and J dropped 7 bases, with 20 bases sitting between them. The CDR3 spans 16 residues. CDR3 protein: CASSQQGQGQGGTQYF. In DNA form, the CDR3 reads TGCGCCAGCAGCCAACAGGGACAAGGCCAGGGGGGGACCCAGTACTTC.

This clone was observed a handful of times. The chain couples TRBV10-3 to TRBJ2-7; a weak D match, TRBD2 (6 bases). V lost 0 bases and J 6 bases, leaving 12 bases between the germline ends. Germline assignment: CDR1 ENHRY and CDR2 SYGVKD. The CDR3 is 14 residues long. This CDR3 reads CAISESGGGREQYF. CDR3 nucleotide sequence: TGTGCCATCAGTGAGTCGGGGGGAGGCCGCGAGCAGTACTTC.

V and J are TRBV6-4 and TRBJ2-3; 10 bases are a match to TRBD2. CDR3 length equals 12 residues. Germline values: CDR1 MRHNA, CDR2 SNTAGT. With 4 bases clipped from V and 12 bases from J, the junction kept 4 bases outside the gene matches. DNA of the CDR3: TGTGCCAGCAGTGGGACTAGCGGAACCCAGTATTTT. This translates into CASSGTSGTQYF.

The chain joins TRBV2 to TRBJ2-3; D perhaps matches TRBD1 (6 bases). The CDR3 runs to 15 residues. Trimming left V 8 bases short and J 2 bases short, with 17 bases between. Germline loops: CDR1 SNHLY, CDR2 FYNNEI. CDR3 coding DNA: TGTGCCAGCTGGAGGCAGGGGATACCCACAGATACGCAGTATTTT. It translates to CASWRQGIPTDTQYF.

The chain combines TRBV27 with TRBJ1-4; tentatively, D is TRBD1 (6 bases). The V end was cut by 2 bases, the J end by 7 bases, with 14 bases between. The germline gives CDR1 MNHEY, CDR2 SMNVEV (reference sequence). The CDR3 spans 15 residues. The CDR3 DNA is TGTGCCAGCAGTTTAGGAGGCAGGGGAAGTGAAAAACTGTTTTTT. Residues: CASSLGGRGSEKLFF.

The rearrangement uses TRBV9 and TRBJ2-3, with a weak D call TRBD1 (5 bases). V was trimmed by 0 bases and J by 5 bases, leaving 13 bases between them. There are 15 residues in the CDR3. CDR1 SGDLS and CDR2 YYNGEE come from the germline V gene. CDR3 nucleotide sequence: TGTGCCAGCAGCGTAGGGGGCGCCCCTGGAGATACGCAGTATTTT. This encodes CASSVGGAPGDTQYF.

The V and J genes are TRBV28 and TRBJ2-7; D is possibly TRBD2 (6 bases). From germline, CDR1 is MDHEN and CDR2 SYDVKM. V dropped 5 bases and J dropped 2 bases, with 22 bases sitting between them. There are 17 residues in the CDR3. The DNA for the CDR3 is TGTGCCAGCAGTACCAGAAAATTAGCAGGGAGGACCTACGAGCAGTACTTC. It translates to CASSTRKLAGRTYEQYF.

The V call is TRBV4-3, the J call TRBJ1-4; no definite D call. The germline gives CDR1 LGHNA, CDR2 YSLEER. V shed 6 bases and J shed 2 bases, with 13 bases lying between them. This CDR3 region has 15 residues. This chain's CDR3 is CASSRQTGTNEKLFF. The CDR3 nucleotides read TGCGCCAGCAGTCGGCAGACTGGGACTAATGAAAAACTGTTTTTT.

This chain connects TRBV27 to TRBJ1-5, with 7 bases aligning to TRBD1. The junction had 12 bases not matched to a gene; V was cut back by 7 bases and J by 0 bases. Germline assignment: CDR1 MNHEY and CDR2 SMNVEV (reference sequence). This CDR3 has 17 residues. The CDR3 nucleotides are TGTGCCAGCAACATACCGGGACAGACTTATAGCAATCAGCCCCAGCATTTT. This codes for CASNIPGQTYSNQPQHF.

The chain employs TRBV7-8 and TRBJ2-7; D not certain. Germline CDR1 is SGHVS and CDR2 is FQNEAQ. V dropped 3 bases and J dropped 7 bases, with 7 bases sitting between them. The CDR3 is made up of 11 amino acids. The CDR3 nucleotides read TGTGCCAGCAGCTTGCGCGCGGAGCAGTACTTC. This gives the protein CASSLRAEQYF.